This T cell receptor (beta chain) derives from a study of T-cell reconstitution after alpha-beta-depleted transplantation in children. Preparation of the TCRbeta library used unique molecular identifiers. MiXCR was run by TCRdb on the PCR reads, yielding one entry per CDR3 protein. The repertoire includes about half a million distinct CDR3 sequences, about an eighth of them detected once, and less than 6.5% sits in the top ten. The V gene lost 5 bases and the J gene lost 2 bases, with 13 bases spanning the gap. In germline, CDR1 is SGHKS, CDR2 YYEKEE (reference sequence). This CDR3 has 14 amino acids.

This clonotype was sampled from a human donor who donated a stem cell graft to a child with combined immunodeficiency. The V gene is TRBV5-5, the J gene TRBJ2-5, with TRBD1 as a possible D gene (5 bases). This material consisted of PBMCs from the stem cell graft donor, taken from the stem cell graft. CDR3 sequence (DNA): TGTGCCAGCAGAAGGGGAACAACACAAGAGACCCAGTACTTC. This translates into CASRRGTTQETQYF.